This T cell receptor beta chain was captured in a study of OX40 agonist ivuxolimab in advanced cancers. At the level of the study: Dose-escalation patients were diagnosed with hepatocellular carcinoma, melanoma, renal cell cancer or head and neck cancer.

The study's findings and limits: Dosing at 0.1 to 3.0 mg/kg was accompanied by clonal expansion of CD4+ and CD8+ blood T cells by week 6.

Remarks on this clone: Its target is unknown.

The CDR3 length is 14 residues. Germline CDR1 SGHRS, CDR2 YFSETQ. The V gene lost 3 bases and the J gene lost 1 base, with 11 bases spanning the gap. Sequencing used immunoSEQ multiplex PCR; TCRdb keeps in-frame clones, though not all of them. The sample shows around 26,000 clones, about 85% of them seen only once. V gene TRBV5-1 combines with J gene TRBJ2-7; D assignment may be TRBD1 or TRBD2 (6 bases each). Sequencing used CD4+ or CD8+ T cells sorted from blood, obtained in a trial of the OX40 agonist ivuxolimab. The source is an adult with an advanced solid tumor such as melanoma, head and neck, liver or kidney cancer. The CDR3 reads CASSYSGASYEQYF. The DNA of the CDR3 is TGCGCCAGCAGCTACTCGGGGGCGTCCTACGAGCAGTACTTC.